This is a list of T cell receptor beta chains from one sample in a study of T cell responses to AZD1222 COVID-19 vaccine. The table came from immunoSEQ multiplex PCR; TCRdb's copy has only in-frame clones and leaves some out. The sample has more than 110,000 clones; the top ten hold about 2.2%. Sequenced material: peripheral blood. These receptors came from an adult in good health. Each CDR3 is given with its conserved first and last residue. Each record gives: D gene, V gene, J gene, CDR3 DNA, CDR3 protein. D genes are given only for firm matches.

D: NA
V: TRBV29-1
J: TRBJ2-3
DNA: TGCAGCGTTGATGGGGCCACTGGGGCACCAGATACGCAGTATTTT
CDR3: CSVDGATGAPDTQYF

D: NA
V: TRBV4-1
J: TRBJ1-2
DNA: TGCGCCAGCAGCTCGGGCGGGGGAGCCCTAAACTATGGCTACACCTTC
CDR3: CASSSGGGALNYGYTF

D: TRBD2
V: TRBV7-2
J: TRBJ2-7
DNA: TGTGCCAGCAGCTTAGACCTCCCGGGACTATCCTACGAGCAGTACTTC
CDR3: CASSLDLPGLSYEQYF

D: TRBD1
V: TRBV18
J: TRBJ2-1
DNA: TGTGCCAGCTCACCAGACGAGGGGGCGGCGGGCAATGAGCAGTTCTTC
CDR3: CASSPDEGAAGNEQFF

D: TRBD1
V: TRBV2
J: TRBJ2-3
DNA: TGTGCCAGCAGTTTAGACAGGGTAGAGGCAGATACGCAGTATTTT
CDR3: CASSLDRVEADTQYF

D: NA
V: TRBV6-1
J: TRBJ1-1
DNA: TGTGCCAGCAGTGAAGGACCGGCGAACACTGAAGCTTTCTTT
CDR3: CASSEGPANTEAFF

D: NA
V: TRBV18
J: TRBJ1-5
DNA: TGTGCCAGCTCACCACAGTCGGCAAAAAATCAGCCCCAGCATTTT
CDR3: CASSPQSAKNQPQHF

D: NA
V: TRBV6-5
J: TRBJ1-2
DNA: TGTGCCAGCGGGGCGGAGGCTAACTATGGCTACACCTTC
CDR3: CASGAEANYGYTF

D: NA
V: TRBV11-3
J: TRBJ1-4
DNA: TGTGCCAGCAGCTTAGAGTTCGGGGAAGGAACTAATGAAAAACTGTTTTTT
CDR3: CASSLEFGEGTNEKLFF

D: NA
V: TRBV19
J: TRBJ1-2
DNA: TGTGCCAGTAGTACCCCCATTCGGACGGCGTATGGCTACACCTTC
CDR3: CASSTPIRTAYGYTF

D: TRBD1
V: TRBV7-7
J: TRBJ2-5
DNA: TGTGCCAGCAGCCCAGGGACAGGGGGCTACGAGACCCAGTACTTC
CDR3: CASSPGTGGYETQYF

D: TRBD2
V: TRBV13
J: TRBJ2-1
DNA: TGTGCCAGCTCGCTTGTGGGGGGGTCCTACAATGAGCAGTTCTTC
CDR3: CASSLVGGSYNEQFF

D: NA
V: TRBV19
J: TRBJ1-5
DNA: TGTGCCAGTAGTACCTTACAGATATCGGGCAATCAGCCCCAGCATTTT
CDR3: CASSTLQISGNQPQHF

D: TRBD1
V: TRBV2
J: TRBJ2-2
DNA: TGTGCCAGCAGTGAAACACAGGGGGCCGCCGGGGAGCTGTTTTTT
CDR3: CASSETQGAAGELFF

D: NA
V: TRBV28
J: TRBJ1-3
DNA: TGTGCCAGCAGTTTAGCTGGCAGGGCAGCTGGAAACACCATATATTTT
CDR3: CASSLAGRAAGNTIYF